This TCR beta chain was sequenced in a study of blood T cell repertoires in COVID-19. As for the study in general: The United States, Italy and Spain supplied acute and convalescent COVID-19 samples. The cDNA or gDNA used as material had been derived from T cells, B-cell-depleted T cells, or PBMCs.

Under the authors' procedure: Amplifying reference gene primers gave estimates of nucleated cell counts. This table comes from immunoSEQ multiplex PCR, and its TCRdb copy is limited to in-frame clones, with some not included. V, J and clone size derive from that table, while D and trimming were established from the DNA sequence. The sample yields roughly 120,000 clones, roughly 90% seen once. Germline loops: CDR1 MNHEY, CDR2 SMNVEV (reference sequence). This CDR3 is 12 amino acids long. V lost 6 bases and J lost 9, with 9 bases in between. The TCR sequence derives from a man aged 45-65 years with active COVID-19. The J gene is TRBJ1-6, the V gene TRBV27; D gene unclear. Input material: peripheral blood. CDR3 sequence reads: CASREGGSPLHF. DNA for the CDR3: TGTGCCAGCAGGGAAGGAGGTTCACCCCTCCACTTT.